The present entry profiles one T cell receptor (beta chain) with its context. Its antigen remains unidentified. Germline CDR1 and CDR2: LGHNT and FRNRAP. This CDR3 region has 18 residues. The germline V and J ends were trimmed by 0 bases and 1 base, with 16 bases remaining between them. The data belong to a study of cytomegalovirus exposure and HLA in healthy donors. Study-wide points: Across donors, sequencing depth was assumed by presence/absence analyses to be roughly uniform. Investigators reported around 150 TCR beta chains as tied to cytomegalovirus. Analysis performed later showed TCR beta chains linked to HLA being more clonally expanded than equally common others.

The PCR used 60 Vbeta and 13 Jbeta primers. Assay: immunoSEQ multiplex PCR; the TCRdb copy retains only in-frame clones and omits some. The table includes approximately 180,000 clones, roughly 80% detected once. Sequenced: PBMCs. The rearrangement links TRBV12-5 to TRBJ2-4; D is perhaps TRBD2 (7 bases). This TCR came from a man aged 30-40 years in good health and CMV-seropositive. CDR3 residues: CASGLVLGGRQAKNIQYF. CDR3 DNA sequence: TGTGCTAGTGGTTTGGTACTCGGGGGGCGGCAGGCCAAAAACATTCAGTACTTC.